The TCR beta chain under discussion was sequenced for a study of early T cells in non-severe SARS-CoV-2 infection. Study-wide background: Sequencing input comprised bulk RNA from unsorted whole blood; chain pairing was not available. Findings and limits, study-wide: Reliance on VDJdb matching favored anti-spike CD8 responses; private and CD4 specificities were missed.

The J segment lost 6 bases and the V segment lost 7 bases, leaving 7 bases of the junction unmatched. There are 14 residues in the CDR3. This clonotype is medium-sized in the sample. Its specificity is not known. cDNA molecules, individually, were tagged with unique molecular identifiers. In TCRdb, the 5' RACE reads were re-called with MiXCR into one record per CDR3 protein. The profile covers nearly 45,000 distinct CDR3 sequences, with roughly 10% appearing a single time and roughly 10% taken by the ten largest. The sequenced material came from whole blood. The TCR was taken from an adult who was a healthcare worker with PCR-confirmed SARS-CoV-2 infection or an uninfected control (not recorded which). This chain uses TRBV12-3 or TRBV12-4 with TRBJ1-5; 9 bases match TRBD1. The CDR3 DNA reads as TGTGCCAGCACCACGGACAGGGGAAGTCAGCCCCAGCATTTT. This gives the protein CASTTDRGSQPQHF.